Sequencing of this T cell receptor beta chain was carried out in a study of vaccination and CD4 T cells after COVID-19. At the level of the study: Six male and four female convalescents took part, two of them Hispanic. Cells were stimulated with overlapping spike peptides from SARS-CoV-2, HCoV-NL63, HCoV-OC43 and HCoV-229E.

Stated treatment: approximately 11-day PBMC culture with coronavirus spike peptide pools or control peptides (ViraFEST assay). Using peptide pools, antigen-specific T cells were expanded in ViraFEST before TCRs were sequenced. A half-volume replacement of the medium with fresh IL-2 medium was performed on days 3 and 7. This clonotype was picked up a small number of times. Its antigen is still unknown. Sequencing of the DNA from cultured CD4+ T cells was carried out with the Oncomine TCR Beta short-read assay. One entry per CDR3 protein, called by TCRdb with MiXCR from the PCR reads. This sample has about 15,000 distinct CDR3 sequences, with over 70% found just once. Germline CDR1 reads LNHNV; CDR2 reads YYDKDF (reference sequence). The CDR3 consists of 15 residues. J lost 4 bases, V lost 6 bases, and 6 bases had no gene match.

The genes are TRBV15 and TRBJ2-1; 10 bases are a match to TRBD2. The receptor was isolated from a human donor who had recovered from COVID-19. Sequenced input: CD4+ T cells from blood, cultured in vitro. DNA of the CDR3: TGTGCCACCAGTCGGGGACTAGCGAGATACAATGAGCAGTTCTTC. Protein product: CATSRGLARYNEQFF.